The 3 T cell receptor beta chains presented below share a single source sample, sequenced in a study of OX40 agonist ivuxolimab in advanced cancers. Assay: immunoSEQ multiplex PCR; the TCRdb copy retains only in-frame clones and omits some. The sample lists tens of thousands of clones, about 90% occurring once. Source: CD4+ or CD8+ T cells sorted from blood, taken in a trial of the OX40 agonist ivuxolimab. The receptors here all came from an adult with an advanced solid tumor such as melanoma, head and neck, liver or kidney cancer.

This clone was counted only a few times. V gene TRBV2 combines with J gene TRBJ2-1; D remains unclear. Germline lookup yields CDR1 SNHLY and CDR2 FYNNEI. V was pared by 6 bases and J by 0 bases, with 9 bases between. This CDR3 is 14 amino acids long. CDR3 DNA: TGTGCCAGCAGAGTTATTAGCTCCTACAATGAGCAGTTCTTC. It specifies CASRVISSYNEQFF.

The CDR3 loop is CASSSGQRGAYEQYF. In DNA form, the CDR3 reads TGTGCCAGCAGTTCCGGACAGCGGGGGGCCTACGAGCAGTACTTC. The chain employs TRBV28 and TRBJ2-7; TRBD2 matches 9 bases. J was trimmed by 2 bases and V by 4 bases; bases with no gene match: 6. CDR3 length: 15 amino acids. Germline V CDR1 and CDR2: MDHEN, SYDVKM.

The chain carries TRBV18 and TRBJ1-1, with D uncertain. Germline CDR1 reads KGHSH; CDR2 reads LQKENI. Trimming cost V 5 bases and J 0 bases, with 10 bases left between them. The CDR3 length is 14 residues. For the CDR3, the DNA is TGTGCCAGCTCAGGAGCGGCCCTGAACACTGAAGCTTTCTTT. As protein: CASSGAALNTEAFF.